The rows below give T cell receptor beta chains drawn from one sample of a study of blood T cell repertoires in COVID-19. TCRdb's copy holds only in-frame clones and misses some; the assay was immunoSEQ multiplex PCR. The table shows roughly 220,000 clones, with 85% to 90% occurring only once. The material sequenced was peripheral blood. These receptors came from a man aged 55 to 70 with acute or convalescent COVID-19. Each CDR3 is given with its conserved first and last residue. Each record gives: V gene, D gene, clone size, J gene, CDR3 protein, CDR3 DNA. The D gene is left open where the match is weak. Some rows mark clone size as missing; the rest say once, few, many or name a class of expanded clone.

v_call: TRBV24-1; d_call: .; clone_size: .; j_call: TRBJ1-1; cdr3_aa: CATSDLRGGEAFF; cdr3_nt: TGTGCCACCAGTGACCTTAGGGGGGGAGAAGCTTTCTTT
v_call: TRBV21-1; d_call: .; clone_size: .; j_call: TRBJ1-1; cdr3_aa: CASSTTAFESEAFF; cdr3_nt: TGTGCCAGCAGCACGACAGCGTTTGAGTCTGAAGCTTTCTTT
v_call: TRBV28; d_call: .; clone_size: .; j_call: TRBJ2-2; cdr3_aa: CASSSAGWNTGELFF; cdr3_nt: TGTGCCAGCAGTTCTGCAGGGTGGAACACCGGGGAGCTGTTTTTT
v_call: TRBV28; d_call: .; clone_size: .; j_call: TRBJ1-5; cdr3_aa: CASSLLQGNQPQHF; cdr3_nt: TGTGCCAGCAGTTTATTGCAGGGCAATCAGCCCCAGCATTTT
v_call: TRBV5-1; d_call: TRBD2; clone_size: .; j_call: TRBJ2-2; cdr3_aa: CASSLNGLAGGDTGELFF; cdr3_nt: TGCGCCAGCAGCTTGAACGGACTAGCGGGGGGTGACACCGGGGAGCTGTTTTTT
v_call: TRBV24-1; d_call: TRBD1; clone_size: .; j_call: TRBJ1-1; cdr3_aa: CATSETDRGRGAFF; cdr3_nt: TGTGCCACCAGTGAGACGGACAGGGGGCGCGGGGCTTTCTTT
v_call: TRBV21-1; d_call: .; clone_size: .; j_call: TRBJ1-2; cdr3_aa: CAGSNPRGLDYGYTF; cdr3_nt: TGTGCCGGTAGCAATCCCAGGGGGTTGGACTATGGCTACACCTTC
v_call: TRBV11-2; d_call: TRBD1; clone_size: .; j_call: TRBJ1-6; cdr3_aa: CASSLAGTGGARNSPLHF; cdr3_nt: TGTGCCAGCAGCTTAGCGGGGACAGGGGGCGCAAGAAATTCACCCCTCCACTTT
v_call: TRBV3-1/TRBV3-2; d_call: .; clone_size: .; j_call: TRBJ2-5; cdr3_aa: CASSQREETQYF; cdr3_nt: TGTGCCAGCAGCCAACGAGAGGAGACCCAGTACTTC
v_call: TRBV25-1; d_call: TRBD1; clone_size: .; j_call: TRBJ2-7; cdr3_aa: CASSEWGQGSYEQYF; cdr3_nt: TGTGCCAGCAGTGAATGGGGACAGGGGTCCTACGAGCAGTACTTC
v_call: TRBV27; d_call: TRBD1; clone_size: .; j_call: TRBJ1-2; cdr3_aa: CASRRTGRHNYGYTF; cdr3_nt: TGTGCCAGCAGGCGGACAGGGAGGCATAACTATGGCTACACCTTC
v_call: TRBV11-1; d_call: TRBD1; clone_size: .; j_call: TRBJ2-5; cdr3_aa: CASSRDRGKAQYF; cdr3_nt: TGTGCCAGCAGCAGGGACAGGGGGAAGGCCCAGTACTTC
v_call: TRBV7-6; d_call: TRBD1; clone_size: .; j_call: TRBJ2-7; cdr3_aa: CASSLAGTGPYEQYF; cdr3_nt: TGTGCCAGCAGCTTAGCTGGGACAGGTCCGTACGAGCAGTACTTC
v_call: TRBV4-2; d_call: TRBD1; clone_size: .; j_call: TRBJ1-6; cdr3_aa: CASSQDSGGRVNSPLHF; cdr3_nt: TGTGCCAGCAGCCAAGATTCAGGGGGCAGGGTCAATTCACCCCTCCACTTT
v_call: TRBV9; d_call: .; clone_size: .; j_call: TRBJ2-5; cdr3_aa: CASSRSTTAQETQYF; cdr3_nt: TGTGCCAGCAGCCGATCAACGACAGCCCAAGAGACCCAGTACTTC
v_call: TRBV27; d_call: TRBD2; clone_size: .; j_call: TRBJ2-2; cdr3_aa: CASSIRTSGGADGELFF; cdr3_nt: TGTGCCAGCAGTATCCGGACTAGCGGGGGGGCGGACGGGGAGCTGTTTTTT
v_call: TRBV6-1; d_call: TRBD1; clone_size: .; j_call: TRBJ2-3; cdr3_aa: CASSEARTGVTDTQYF; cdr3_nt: TGTGCCAGCAGTGAAGCGAGGACAGGAGTCACAGATACGCAGTATTTT
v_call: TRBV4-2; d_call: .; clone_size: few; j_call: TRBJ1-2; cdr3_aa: CASSRRGGDYGYTF; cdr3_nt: TGTGCCAGCAGTCGTCGAGGGGGAGACTATGGCTACACCTTC
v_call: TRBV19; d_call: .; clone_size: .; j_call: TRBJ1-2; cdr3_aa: CASSAVGGAPGDGYTF; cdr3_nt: TGTGCCAGTAGCGCTGTCGGGGGGGCGCCGGGGGATGGCTACACCTTC
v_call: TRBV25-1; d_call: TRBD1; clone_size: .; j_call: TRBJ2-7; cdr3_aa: CASSESDRGYRDYEQYF; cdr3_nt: TGTGCCAGCAGTGAATCCGACAGGGGGTATAGGGACTACGAGCAGTACTTC
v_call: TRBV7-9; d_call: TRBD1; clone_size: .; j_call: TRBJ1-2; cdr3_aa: CASSSGGNYGYTF; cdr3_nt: TGTGCCAGCAGCTCAGGGGGAAACTATGGCTACACCTTC
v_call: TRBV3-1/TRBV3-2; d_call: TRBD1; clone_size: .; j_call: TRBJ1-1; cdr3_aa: CASSPANRGRNTEAFF; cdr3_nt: TGTGCCAGCAGCCCAGCAAACAGGGGGCGGAACACTGAAGCTTTCTTT
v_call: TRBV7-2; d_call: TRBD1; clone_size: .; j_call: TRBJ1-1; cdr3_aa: CASSLVSGQGNLPAFF; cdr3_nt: TGTGCCAGCAGCTTAGTTTCAGGACAGGGCAATTTGCCAGCTTTCTTT
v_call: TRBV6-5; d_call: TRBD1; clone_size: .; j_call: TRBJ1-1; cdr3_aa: CASTVGTGGNTEAFF; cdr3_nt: TGTGCCAGCACCGTTGGGACAGGGGGGAACACTGAAGCTTTCTTT
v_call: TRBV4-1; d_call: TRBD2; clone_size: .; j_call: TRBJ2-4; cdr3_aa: CASSQTSGGLAKNIQYF; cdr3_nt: TGCGCCAGCAGCCAAACTAGCGGGGGACTAGCCAAAAACATTCAGTACTTC
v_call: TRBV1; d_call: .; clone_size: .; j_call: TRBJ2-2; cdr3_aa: CTSSGQGNHNTGELFF; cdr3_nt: TGCACCAGCAGCGGTCAGGGAAATCATAACACCGGGGAGCTGTTTTTT
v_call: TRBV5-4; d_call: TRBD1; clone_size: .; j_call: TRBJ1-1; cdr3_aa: CASSPPTGLSTEAFF; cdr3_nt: TGTGCCAGCTCCCCGCCGACAGGGTTAAGCACTGAAGCTTTCTTT
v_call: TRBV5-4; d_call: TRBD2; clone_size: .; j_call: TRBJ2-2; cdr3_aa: CASSPPSGGNTGELFF; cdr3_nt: TGTGCCAGCAGCCCGCCTAGCGGGGGAAACACCGGGGAGCTGTTTTTT
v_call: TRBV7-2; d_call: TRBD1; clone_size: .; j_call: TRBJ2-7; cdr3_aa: CASSLRDRGLPTQYF; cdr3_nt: TGTGCCAGCAGCTTGAGAGACAGGGGCCTCCCTACGCAGTACTTC
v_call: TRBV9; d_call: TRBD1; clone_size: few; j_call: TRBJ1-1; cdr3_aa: CASSSGTGYTEAFF; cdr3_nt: TGTGCCAGCAGCTCGGGGACAGGGTACACTGAAGCTTTCTTT
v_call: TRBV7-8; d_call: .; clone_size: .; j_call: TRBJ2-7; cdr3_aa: CASSLAGTFYEQYF; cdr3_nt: TGTGCCAGCAGCTTAGCGGGGACATTTTACGAGCAGTACTTC
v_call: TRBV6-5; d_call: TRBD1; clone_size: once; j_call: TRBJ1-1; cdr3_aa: CASSYTTGVRTEAFF; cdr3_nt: TGTGCCAGCAGTTACACGACAGGGGTAAGGACTGAAGCTTTCTTT
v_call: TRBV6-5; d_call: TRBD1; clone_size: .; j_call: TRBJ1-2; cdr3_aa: CASRGGTGGGGYTF; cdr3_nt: TGTGCCAGCAGGGGGGGGACAGGGGGCGGTGGCTACACCTTC
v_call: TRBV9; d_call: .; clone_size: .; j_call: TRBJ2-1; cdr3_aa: CASSGGSYNEQFF; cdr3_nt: TGTGCCAGCAGCGGCGGCTCCTACAATGAGCAGTTCTTC